Listed below are T cell receptor beta chains from one sample, sequenced in a study of OX40 agonist ivuxolimab in advanced cancers. The assay was immunoSEQ multiplex PCR, and TCRdb's table has in-frame clones only and misses some. The sample holds more than 45,000 clones, 90% to 95% seen once. The source was CD4+ or CD8+ T cells sorted from blood, collected in a trial of the OX40 agonist ivuxolimab. The source is an adult with an advanced solid tumor such as melanoma, head and neck, liver or kidney cancer. The CDR3 runs from the conserved cysteine through the conserved F or W. D genes are given only for firm matches. The size field is filled for only some rows; it gives once, few, many or a size class.

J gene	D gene	V gene	clone size	CDR3 DNA	CDR3 protein
TRBJ1-1	.	TRBV6-5	.	TGTGCCAGCAGTGGGCGTGGGGTCAGCTCTGAAGCTTTCTTT	CASSGRGVSSEAFF
TRBJ2-7	TRBD1	TRBV28	once	TGTGCCAGCAGTCCCATAAACAGGGGTCCGTACTTC	CASSPINRGPYF
TRBJ1-1	.	TRBV7-8	.	TGTGCCAGCAGCATCGGTTGGAACACTGAAGCTTTCTTT	CASSIGWNTEAFF
TRBJ2-5	TRBD1	TRBV9	.	TGTGCCAGCAGCTCTACAGGGGGCCAAGAGACCCAGTACTTC	CASSSTGGQETQYF
TRBJ1-2	.	TRBV30	.	TGTGCCAGTATTGTGGGTATTGACTATGGCTACACCTTC	CASIVGIDYGYTF
TRBJ1-2	.	TRBV30	.	TGTGCCTGGAGTGTACTCTCCCGGGGAAACTATGGCTACACCTTC	CAWSVLSRGNYGYTF
TRBJ2-7	TRBD1	TRBV5-4	.	TGTGCCAGCAGCTTCGGACAGGGGGACTACGAGCAGTACTTC	CASSFGQGDYEQYF
TRBJ2-5	.	TRBV11-2	once	TGTGCCAGCAGCTTAGGGACTGCTAGGGGAAAAGAGACCCAGTACTTC	CASSLGTARGKETQYF
TRBJ2-1	.	TRBV4-1	.	TGCGCCAGCAGGCGGGCGGGCCAATACAATGAGCAGTTCTTC	CASRRAGQYNEQFF
TRBJ2-7	.	TRBV4-1	.	TGCGCCAGCAGCAGGCGGGACACCTACTACGAGCAGTACTTC	CASSRRDTYYEQYF
TRBJ1-2	TRBD1	TRBV2	.	TGTGCCAGCAGGGCTCCGGGACAGGGGGCGGTTGGGTATGGCTACACCTTC	CASRAPGQGAVGYGYTF
TRBJ2-5	TRBD2	TRBV28	.	TGTGCCAGCAGTCCAACCGGACTAGCGGGGGGAGAGACCCAGTACTTC	CASSPTGLAGGETQYF
TRBJ2-3	.	TRBV4-1	.	TGCGCCAGCAGCCAATACGTGGATACGCAGTATTTT	CASSQYVDTQYF